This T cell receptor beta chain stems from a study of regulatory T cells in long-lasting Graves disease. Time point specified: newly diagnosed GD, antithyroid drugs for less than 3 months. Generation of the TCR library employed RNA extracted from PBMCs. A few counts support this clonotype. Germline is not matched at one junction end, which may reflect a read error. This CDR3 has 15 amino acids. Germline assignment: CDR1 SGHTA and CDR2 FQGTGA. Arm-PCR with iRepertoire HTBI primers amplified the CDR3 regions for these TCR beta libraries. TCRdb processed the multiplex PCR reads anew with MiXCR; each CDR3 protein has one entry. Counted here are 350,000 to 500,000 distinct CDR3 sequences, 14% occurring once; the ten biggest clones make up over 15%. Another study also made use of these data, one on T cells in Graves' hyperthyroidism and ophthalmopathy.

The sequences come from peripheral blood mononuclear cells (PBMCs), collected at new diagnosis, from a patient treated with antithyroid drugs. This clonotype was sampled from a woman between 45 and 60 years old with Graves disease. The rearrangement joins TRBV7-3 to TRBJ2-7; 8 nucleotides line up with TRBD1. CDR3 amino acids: CANSLTQGAGYEQYF. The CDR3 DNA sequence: TGTGCCAACAGCTTAACTCAGGGGGCAGGGTACGAGCAGTACTTC.